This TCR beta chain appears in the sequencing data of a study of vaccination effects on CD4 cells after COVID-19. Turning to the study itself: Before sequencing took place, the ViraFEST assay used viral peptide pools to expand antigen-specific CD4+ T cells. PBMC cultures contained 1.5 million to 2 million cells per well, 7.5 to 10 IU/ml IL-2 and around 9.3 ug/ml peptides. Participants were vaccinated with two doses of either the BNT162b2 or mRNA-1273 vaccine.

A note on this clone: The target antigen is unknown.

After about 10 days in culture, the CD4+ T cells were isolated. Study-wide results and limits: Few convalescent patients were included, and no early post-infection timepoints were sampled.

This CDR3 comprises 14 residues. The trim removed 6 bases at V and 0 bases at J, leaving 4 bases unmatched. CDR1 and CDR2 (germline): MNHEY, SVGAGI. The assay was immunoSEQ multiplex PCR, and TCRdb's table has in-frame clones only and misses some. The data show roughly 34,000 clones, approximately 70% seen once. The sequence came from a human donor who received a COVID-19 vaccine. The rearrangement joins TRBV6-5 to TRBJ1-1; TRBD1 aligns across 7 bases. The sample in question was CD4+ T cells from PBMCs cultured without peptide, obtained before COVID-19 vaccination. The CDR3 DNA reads TGTGCCAGCAGCGGCACAGGGGTGAACACTGAAGCTTTCTTT. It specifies CASSGTGVNTEAFF.